This TCR beta chain came from a study of T cell responses to AZD1222 COVID-19 vaccine. A note on this clone: No antigen is known for it.

General study results and limits: Regions 160-218 and 743-854 held dominance among vaccine-associated CD4 TCRs, which spanned spike.

Here immunoSEQ multiplex PCR was the method, and the copy in TCRdb shows in-frame clones only, minus some. Altogether about 97,000 clones are present, approximately 90% being singletons, with the ten largest covering over 2.5%. V lost 5 bases and J lost 0, with 11 bases in between. CDR3 size: 15 residues. Germline CDR1 is LGHNA and CDR2 is YNFKEQ. The chain has TRBV4-2 and TRBJ2-1; D may be TRBD2 (5 bases). The material sequenced was peripheral blood, taken on day 0 of AZD1222 vaccination. The sequence came from an adult in good health. CDR3 sequence (DNA): TGTGCCAGCAGCTACGGAGAGGGCTCCTACAATGAGCAGTTCTTC. It translates to CASSYGEGSYNEQFF.